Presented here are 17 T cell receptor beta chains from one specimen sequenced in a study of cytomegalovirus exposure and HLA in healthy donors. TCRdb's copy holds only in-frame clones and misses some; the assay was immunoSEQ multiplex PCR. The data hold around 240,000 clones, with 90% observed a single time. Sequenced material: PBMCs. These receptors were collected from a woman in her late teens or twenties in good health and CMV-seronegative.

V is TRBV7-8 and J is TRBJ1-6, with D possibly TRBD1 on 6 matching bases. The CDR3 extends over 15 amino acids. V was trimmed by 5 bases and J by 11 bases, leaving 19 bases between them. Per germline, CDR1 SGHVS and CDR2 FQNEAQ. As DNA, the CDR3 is TGTGCCAGCAGCCTAGTACCAGGGGTGTTGACACCCCTCCACTTT. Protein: CASSLVPGVLTPLHF.

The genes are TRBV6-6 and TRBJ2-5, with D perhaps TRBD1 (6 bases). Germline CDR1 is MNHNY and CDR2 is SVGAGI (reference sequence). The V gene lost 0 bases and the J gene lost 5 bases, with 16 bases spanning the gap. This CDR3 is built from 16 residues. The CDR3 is CASSYSVVRGAETQYF. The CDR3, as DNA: TGTGCCAGCAGTTACTCCGTGGTCAGGGGCGCGGAGACCCAGTACTTC.

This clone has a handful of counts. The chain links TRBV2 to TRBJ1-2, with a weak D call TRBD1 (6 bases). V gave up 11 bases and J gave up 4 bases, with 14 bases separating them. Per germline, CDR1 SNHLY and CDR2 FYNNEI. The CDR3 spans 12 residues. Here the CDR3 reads CAFQPGAYGYTF. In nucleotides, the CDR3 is TGTGCCTTTCAACCAGGGGCCTATGGCTACACCTTC.

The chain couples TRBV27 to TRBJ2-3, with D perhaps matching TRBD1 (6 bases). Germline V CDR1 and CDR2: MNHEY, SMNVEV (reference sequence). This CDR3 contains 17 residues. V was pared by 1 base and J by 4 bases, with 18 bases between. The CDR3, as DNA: TGTGCCAGCAGTTTATATAATCGGGCAGGGGTCCCAGATACGCAGTATTTT. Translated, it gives CASSLYNRAGVPDTQYF.

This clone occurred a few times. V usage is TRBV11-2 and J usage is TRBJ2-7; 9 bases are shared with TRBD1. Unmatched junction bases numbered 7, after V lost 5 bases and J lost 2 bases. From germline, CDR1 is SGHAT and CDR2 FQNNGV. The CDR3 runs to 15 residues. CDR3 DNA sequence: TGTGCCAGCAGCCCACCTGGGACAGGGACCTACGAGCAGTACTTC. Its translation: CASSPPGTGTYEQYF.

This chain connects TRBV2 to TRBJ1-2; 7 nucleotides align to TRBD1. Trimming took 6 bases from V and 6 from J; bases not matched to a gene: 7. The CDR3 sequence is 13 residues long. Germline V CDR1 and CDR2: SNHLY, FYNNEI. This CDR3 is CASRVGGVDGYTF. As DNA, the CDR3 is TGTGCCAGCAGGGTAGGGGGCGTTGATGGCTACACCTTC.

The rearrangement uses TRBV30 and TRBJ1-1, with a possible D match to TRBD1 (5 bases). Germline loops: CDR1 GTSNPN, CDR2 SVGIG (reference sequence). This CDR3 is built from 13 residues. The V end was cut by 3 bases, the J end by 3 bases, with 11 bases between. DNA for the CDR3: TGTGCCTGGAGCGCAGACAGACACACTGAAGCTTTCTTT. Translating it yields CAWSADRHTEAFF.

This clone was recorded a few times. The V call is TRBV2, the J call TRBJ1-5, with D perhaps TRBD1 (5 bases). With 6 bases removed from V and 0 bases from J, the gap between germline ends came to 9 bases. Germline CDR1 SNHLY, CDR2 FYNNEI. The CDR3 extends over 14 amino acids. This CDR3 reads CASRPDSSNQPQHF. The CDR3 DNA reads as TGTGCCAGCAGGCCCGACAGTAGCAATCAGCCCCAGCATTTT.

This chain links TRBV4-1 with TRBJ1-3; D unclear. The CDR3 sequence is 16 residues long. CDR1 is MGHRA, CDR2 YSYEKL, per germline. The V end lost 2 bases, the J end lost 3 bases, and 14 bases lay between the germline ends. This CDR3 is CASSQWTLGSGNTIYF. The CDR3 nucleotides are TGCGCCAGCAGCCAATGGACCCTCGGGAGTGGAAACACCATATATTTT.

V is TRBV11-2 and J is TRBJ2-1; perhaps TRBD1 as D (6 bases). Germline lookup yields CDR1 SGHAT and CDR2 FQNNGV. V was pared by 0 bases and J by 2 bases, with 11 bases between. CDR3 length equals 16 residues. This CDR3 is CASSLEVRTAYNEQFF. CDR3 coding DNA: TGTGCCAGCAGCTTAGAGGTTAGGACAGCCTACAATGAGCAGTTCTTC.

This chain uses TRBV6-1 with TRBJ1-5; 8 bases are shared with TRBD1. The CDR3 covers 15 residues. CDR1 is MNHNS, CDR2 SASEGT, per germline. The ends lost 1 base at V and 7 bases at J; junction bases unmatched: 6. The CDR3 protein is CASSEGQGLDQPQHF. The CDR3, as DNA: TGTGCCAGCAGTGAAGGACAGGGGCTCGACCAGCCCCAGCATTTT.

In DNA form, the CDR3 reads TGTGCCAGCAGTGAATCTCGCGGGGGGGGAACAGATACGCAGTATTTT. This sequence encodes CASSESRGGGTDTQYF. The chain uses TRBV2 and TRBJ2-3; 9 positions match TRBD2. The CDR3 length is 16 residues. Germline CDR1 and CDR2: SNHLY and FYNNEI. After removal of 2 bases from V and 3 bases from J, the junction contained 6 bases not matched to a gene.

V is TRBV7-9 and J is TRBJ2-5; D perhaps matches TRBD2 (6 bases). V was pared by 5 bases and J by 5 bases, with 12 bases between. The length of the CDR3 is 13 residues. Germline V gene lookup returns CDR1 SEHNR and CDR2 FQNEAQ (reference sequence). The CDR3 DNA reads TGTGCCAGCAGCAATACAGGAGGGGAGACCCAGTACTTC. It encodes CASSNTGGETQYF.

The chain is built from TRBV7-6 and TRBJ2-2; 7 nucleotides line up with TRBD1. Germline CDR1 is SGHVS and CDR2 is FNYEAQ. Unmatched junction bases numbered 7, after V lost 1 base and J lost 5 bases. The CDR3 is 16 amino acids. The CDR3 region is CASSLGDSFLTGELFF. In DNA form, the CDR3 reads TGTGCCAGCAGCTTAGGGGACAGCTTCTTAACCGGGGAGCTGTTTTTT.

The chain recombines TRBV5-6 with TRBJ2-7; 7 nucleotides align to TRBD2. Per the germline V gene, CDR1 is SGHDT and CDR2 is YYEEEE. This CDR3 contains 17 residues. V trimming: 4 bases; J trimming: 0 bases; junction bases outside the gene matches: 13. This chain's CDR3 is CASSAPAGDYLSYEQYF. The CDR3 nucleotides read TGTGCCAGCAGCGCCCCCGCTGGGGACTACCTCTCCTACGAGCAGTACTTC.

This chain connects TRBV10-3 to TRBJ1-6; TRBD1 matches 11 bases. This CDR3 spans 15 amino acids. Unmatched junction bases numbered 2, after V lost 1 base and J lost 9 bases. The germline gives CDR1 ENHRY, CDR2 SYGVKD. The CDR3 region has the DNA TGTGCCATCAGTGAGTTGGGACAGGGGGGTTCACCCCTCCACTTT. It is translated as CAISELGQGGSPLHF.

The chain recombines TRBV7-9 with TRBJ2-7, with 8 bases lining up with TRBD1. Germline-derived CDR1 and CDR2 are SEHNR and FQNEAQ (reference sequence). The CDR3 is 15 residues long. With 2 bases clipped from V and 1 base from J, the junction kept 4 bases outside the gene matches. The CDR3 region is CASSLLRTGSYEQYV. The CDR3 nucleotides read TGTGCCAGCAGCTTACTCAGGACAGGGTCCTACGAGCAGTACGTC.